The next 20 T cell receptor beta chains were all read from a single sample in a study of blood T cell repertoires in COVID-19. Measured with immunoSEQ multiplex PCR; TCRdb has only the in-frame clones, and not every one. The data hold 300,000 to 350,000 clones, with around nine tenths observed a single time. Sequences were obtained from peripheral blood. Source of these receptors: a woman aged 55-70 years with COVID-19, enrolled during active disease.

The rearrangement links TRBV28 to TRBJ2-4; TRBD2 aligns across 9 bases. The J segment lost 3 bases and the V segment lost 6 bases, leaving 6 bases of the junction unmatched. The CDR3 is made up of 15 amino acids. Germline CDR1 MDHEN, CDR2 SYDVKM. The DNA of the CDR3 is TGTGCCAGCAGCCGTAGCGGGGGCGGCAAAAACATTCAGTACTTC. Amino acid sequence: CASSRSGGGKNIQYF.

The J gene is TRBJ1-1, the V gene TRBV5-8; no clear D gene. In germline, CDR1 is SGHTS, CDR2 YDEGEE. Trimming took 4 bases from V and 2 from J, leaving 6 bases between them. The CDR3 is 12 residues long. The CDR3 nucleotides are TGTGCCAGCAGCCTCTACAACACTGAAGCTTTCTTT. Translation gives CASSLYNTEAFF.

This clone was picked up one time. V gene TRBV4-2 combines with J gene TRBJ1-2, with D unclear. V was cut by 4 bases and J by 1 base, with 7 bases left in between. CDR1 is LGHNA, CDR2 YNFKEQ, per germline. The CDR3 has 13 residues. The CDR3 is CASSRSLNYGYTF. For the CDR3, the DNA is TGTGCCAGCAGCCGTTCACTTAACTATGGCTACACCTTC.

The V and J genes are TRBV12-3 or TRBV12-4 and TRBJ2-5; no definite D call. V lost 5 bases and J lost 6, with 7 bases in between. The CDR3 runs 11 residues. The CDR3 protein is CASSILQTQYF. CDR3 coding DNA: TGTGCCAGCAGTATCCTACAGACCCAGTACTTC.

This chain joins TRBV7-6 and TRBJ2-3; TRBD2 agrees at 12 bases. CDR1 and CDR2 from the germline V gene are SGHVS and FNYEAQ. CDR3 length: 16 amino acids. Germline trimming cut 5 bases from V and 7 bases from J; bases unmatched to any gene: 10. The CDR3 loop reads CASSGRLAGVLNTQYF. The CDR3 DNA sequence: TGTGCCAGCAGCGGACGACTAGCGGGGGTCTTAAATACGCAGTATTTT.

This chain joins TRBV29-1 and TRBJ2-2; 8 bases are a match to TRBD1. This CDR3 has 14 amino acids. CDR1 and CDR2 (germline): SQVTM, ANQGSEA. CDR3 protein: CTSKGTGNTGELFF. Here the CDR3 DNA reads TGCACTTCGAAGGGGACAGGGAACACCGGGGAGCTGTTTTTT.

This clone was observed a few times. V usage is TRBV29-1 and J usage is TRBJ2-7, with TRBD2 matching 7 bases. V lost 6 bases to trimming and J lost 5 bases; unmatched junction nucleotides: 13. The CDR3 is 14 residues long. The germline V gene encodes CDR1 SQVTM and CDR2 ANQGSEA. This CDR3 reads CSVIADGGGDEQYF. CDR3 bases: TGCAGCGTAATTGCTGATGGTGGGGGGGACGAGCAGTACTTC.

V is TRBV5-4 and J is TRBJ2-1; TRBD2 matches at 9 bases. CDR3 length equals 15 residues. The V and J ends lost 3 bases and 4 bases, in that order; junction bases with no gene match: 5. Germline CDR1 is SGHNT and CDR2 is YYREEE (reference sequence). This CDR3 reads CASSYRLAAYNEQFF. CDR3 sequence (DNA): TGTGCCAGCAGCTACCGACTAGCGGCATACAATGAGCAGTTCTTC.

V and J are TRBV10-3 and TRBJ2-1; 9 bases fit TRBD1. Germline V gene data show CDR1 as ENHRY and CDR2 as SYGVKD. V shed 6 bases, J shed 6 bases, and the junction held 6 bases outside the gene matches. The CDR3 totals 14 residues. Here the CDR3 reads CAIRETGGGNEQFF. Written as DNA, the CDR3 is TGTGCCATCAGGGAGACAGGGGGAGGCAATGAGCAGTTCTTC.

This clone was detected only once. V gene TRBV5-1 combines with J gene TRBJ1-2; 10 bases line up with TRBD1. CDR1 SGHRS and CDR2 YFSETQ come from the germline V gene. CDR3 size: 14 residues. The V segment lost 0 bases and the J segment 8 bases; nucleotides outside the gene matches: 4. The CDR3, as DNA: TGCGCCAGCAGCTTGGGACAGGGGGCGGAAGGCTACACCTTC. This translates into CASSLGQGAEGYTF.

V gene TRBV4-2 combines with J gene TRBJ2-1; 9 nucleotides align to TRBD1. CDR1 is LGHNA, CDR2 YNFKEQ, per germline. With 2 bases clipped from V and 3 bases from J, the junction kept 8 bases outside the gene matches. This CDR3 contains 17 residues. The CDR3 nucleotides read TGTGCCAGCAGCCAAACGACCGGGACAGGGAACTACAATGAGCAGTTCTTC. As protein: CASSQTTGTGNYNEQFF.

This clone was found once. The CDR3 sequence: CASSPYTGTRNEQFF. In DNA form, the CDR3 reads TGTGCCAGCAGCCCTTATACCGGGACTCGAAATGAGCAGTTCTTC. This rearrangement joins TRBV14 to TRBJ2-1, with a tentative D call TRBD2 (6 bases). The CDR3 extends over 15 amino acids. V was shortened by 4 bases and J by 7 bases, with 17 bases between the two germline ends. Germline values: CDR1 SGHDN, CDR2 FVKESK.

This chain uses TRBV7-8 with TRBJ1-6; 10 bases map to TRBD1. From germline, CDR1 is SGHVS and CDR2 FQNEAQ. V gave up 2 bases and J gave up 5 bases; unmatched junction bases: 9. The CDR3 totals 18 residues. Here the CDR3 reads CASSLFAVGTGDNSPLHF. For the CDR3, the DNA is TGTGCCAGCAGCTTATTTGCGGTGGGGACAGGGGATAATTCACCCCTCCACTTT.

The chain joins TRBV19 to TRBJ1-1; D remains unclear. Germline lookup yields CDR1 LNHDA and CDR2 SQIVND (reference sequence). With 3 bases removed from V and 1 base from J, the gap between germline ends came to 9 bases. The CDR3 has 14 residues. In DNA, the CDR3 is TGTGCCAGTAGTATCGAGGGAGCGAACACTGAAGCTTTCTTT. Residues: CASSIEGANTEAFF.

The chain combines TRBV10-3 with TRBJ1-1; TRBD1 aligns across 9 bases. The CDR3 is made up of 16 amino acids. The trim removed 4 bases at V and 0 bases at J, leaving 6 bases unmatched. Germline loops: CDR1 ENHRY, CDR2 SYGVKD. The CDR3 spells CAISARGTGLNTEAFF. Written as DNA, the CDR3 is TGTGCCATCAGTGCAAGGGGGACAGGGCTGAACACTGAAGCTTTCTTT.

This rearrangement joins TRBV7-2 to TRBJ2-1; 12 nucleotides agree with TRBD2. Germline loops: CDR1 SGHTA, CDR2 FQGNSA. This CDR3 spans 16 amino acids. J gave up 9 bases and V 5 bases, and 11 bases lay outside the gene matches. The CDR3 protein is CASSQGPSGGAGEQFF. The DNA of the CDR3 is TGTGCCAGCAGCCAAGGACCTAGCGGGGGGGCCGGTGAGCAGTTCTTC.

The chain employs TRBV6-5 and TRBJ2-7; 7 bases fit TRBD1. With 2 bases clipped from V and 2 bases from J, the junction kept 6 bases outside the gene matches. The CDR3 spans 15 residues. CDR1 is MNHEY and CDR2 is SVGAGI in the germline V gene. The CDR3 here is CASSYGQEVPYEQYF. In nucleotides, the CDR3 is TGTGCCAGCAGTTACGGACAGGAGGTGCCCTACGAGCAGTACTTC.

The chain uses TRBV7-9 and TRBJ1-4; TRBD1 aligns across 7 bases. Looked up from germline, CDR1 is SEHNR and CDR2 is FQNEAQ (reference sequence). There are 16 residues in the CDR3. Trimming at V came to 6 bases and at J to 5 bases, leaving 12 bases not matched to a gene. CDR3 DNA: TGTGCCAGCAGTTTTAAGGGGGCAGTCCCGAATGAAAAACTGTTTTTT. This sequence encodes CASSFKGAVPNEKLFF.

The gene calls are TRBV21-1 and TRBJ1-2; TRBD1 is the table's D call, not checked against the DNA. TRBV21-1 is a pseudogene. This CDR3 comprises 14 residues. The CDR3 DNA sequence: TGTGCCAGCAGCCCTACAGGGGGTCGCTATGGCTACACCTTC. It encodes CASSPTGGRYGYTF.

In DNA, the CDR3 is TGTGCCTGTAACTCATTCTTAGGGGCCAATGAGCAGTTCTTC. Translated, it gives CACNSFLGANEQFF. The chain recombines TRBV30 with TRBJ2-1; tentative D call: TRBD1 (5 bases). V was shortened by 6 bases and J by 6 bases, with 18 bases between the two germline ends. The CDR3 is made up of 14 amino acids. CDR1 and CDR2 (germline): GTSNPN, SVGIG (reference sequence).